This T cell receptor (beta chain) originates from a study of a mutant IDH1 vaccine in newly diagnosed glioma. Across the study: There were 62.5% males and about 38% females among treated patients, whose mean age was about 40 years. Radiotherapy, temozolomide, or both had been given previously, and both were given to most. Findings and limits, study-wide: Among all patients, vaccine-induced immune responses occurred in roughly 93%.

Germline CDR1 and CDR2: LGHNA and YNFKEQ. The CDR3 totals 14 residues. Trimming took 0 bases from V and 6 from J, leaving 9 bases between them. TCRdb's copy holds only in-frame clones and misses some; the assay was immunoSEQ multiplex PCR. The sample includes fewer than 85,000 clones, 80% to 90% seen only once; the top ten take over 2.5%. This sample's time point: baseline, week 1 (first vaccination visit). The treatment here: pre-vaccination baseline after standard-of-care therapy. This clone was counted a single time. Antigen specificity is unknown. This sample comprised PBMCs, obtained from a glioma patient treated with radiotherapy, temozolomide or both. The chain couples TRBV4-2 to TRBJ1-5; D is unclear. The TCR comes from a man aged 25-40 years with glioma. CDR3 nucleotides: TGTGCCAGCAGCCAAGAGAGGTACGGTCAGCCCCAGCATTTT. The encoded protein is CASSQERYGQPQHF.